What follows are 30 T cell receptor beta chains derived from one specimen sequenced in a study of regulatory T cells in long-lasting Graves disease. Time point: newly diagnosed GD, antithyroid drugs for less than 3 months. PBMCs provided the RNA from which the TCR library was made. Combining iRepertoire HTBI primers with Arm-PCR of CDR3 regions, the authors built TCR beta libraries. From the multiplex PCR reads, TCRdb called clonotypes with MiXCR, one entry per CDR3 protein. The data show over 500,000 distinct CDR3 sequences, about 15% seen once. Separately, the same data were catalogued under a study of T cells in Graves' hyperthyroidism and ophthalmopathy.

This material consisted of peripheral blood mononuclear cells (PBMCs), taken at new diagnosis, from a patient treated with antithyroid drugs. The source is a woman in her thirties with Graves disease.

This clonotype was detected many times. CDR3 sequence reads: CASIDFPTQGYTF. The CDR3 DNA follows: TGTGCCAGCATAGACTTCCCCACCCAAGGCTACACCTTC. This chain uses TRBV28 with TRBJ1-2; D gene uncertain. Germline V gives CDR1 MDHEN, CDR2 SYDVKM. This CDR3 spans 13 amino acids. V was cut by 7 bases and J by 8 bases, with 17 bases left in between.

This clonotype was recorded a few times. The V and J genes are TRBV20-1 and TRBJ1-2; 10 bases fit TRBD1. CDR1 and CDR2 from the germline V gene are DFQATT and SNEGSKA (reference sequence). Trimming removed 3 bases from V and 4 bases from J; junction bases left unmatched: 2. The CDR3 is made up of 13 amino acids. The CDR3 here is CSASGQGGYGYTF. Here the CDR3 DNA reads TGCAGTGCTAGTGGACAGGGGGGCTATGGCTACACCTTC.

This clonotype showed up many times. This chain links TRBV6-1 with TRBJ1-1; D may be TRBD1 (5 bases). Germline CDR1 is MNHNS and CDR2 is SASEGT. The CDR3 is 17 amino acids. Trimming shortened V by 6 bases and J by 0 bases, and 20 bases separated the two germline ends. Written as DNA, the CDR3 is TGTGCCAGCAGCCCCCTCCCGAGGGGCGTCTTGAACACTGAAGCTTTCTTT. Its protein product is CASSPLPRGVLNTEAFF.

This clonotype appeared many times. CDR3 sequence reads: CASSGDPQGLQPQHF. CDR3 bases: TGTGCCAGCAGTGGCGATCCACAGGGACTTCAGCCCCAGCATTTT. The chain has TRBV2 and TRBJ1-5; maybe TRBD1 (6 bases). Germline assignment: CDR1 SNHLY and CDR2 FYNNEI. Trimming pared 4 bases from V and 6 bases from J, leaving 16 bases between. This CDR3 contains 15 residues.

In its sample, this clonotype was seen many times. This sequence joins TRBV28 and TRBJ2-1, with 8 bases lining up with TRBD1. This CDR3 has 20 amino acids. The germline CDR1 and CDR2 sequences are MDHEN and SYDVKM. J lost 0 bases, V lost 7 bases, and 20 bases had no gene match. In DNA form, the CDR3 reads TGTGCCAGCACCATCCCCCAGGGGGCGCGGCGGGGTCGCTCCTACAATGAGCAGTTCTTC. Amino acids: CASTIPQGARRGRSYNEQFF.

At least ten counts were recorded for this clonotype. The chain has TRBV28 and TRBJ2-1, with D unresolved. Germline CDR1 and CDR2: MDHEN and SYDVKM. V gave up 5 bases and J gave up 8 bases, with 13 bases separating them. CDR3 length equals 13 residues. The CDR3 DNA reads TGTGCCAGCAGTCCCTCGACCCATCATGAGCAGTTCTTC. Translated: CASSPSTHHEQFF.

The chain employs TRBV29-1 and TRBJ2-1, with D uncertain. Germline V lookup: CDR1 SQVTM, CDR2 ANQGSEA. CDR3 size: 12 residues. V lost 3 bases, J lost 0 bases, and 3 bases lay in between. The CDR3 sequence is CSVESSYNEQFF. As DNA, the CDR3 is TGCAGCGTTGAGAGCTCCTACAATGAGCAGTTCTTC.

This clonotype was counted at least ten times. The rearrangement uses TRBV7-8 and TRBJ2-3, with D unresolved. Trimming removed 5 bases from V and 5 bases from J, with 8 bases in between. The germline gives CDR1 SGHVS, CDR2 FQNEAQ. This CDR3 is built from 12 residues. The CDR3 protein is CASSAGRDTQYF. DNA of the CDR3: TGTGCCAGCAGCGCAGGAAGAGATACGCAGTATTTT.

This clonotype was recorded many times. CDR3 in amino acids: CASSLASSGRANEQFF. The CDR3 region has the DNA TGTGCCAGCAGCTTAGCTTCAAGCGGGAGGGCCAATGAGCAGTTCTTC. V is TRBV7-9 and J is TRBJ2-1; TRBD2 matches at 10 bases. V was pared by 0 bases and J by 6 bases, with 5 bases of the junction left unmatched. CDR3 size: 16 residues. Germline CDR1 SEHNR, CDR2 FQNEAQ (reference sequence).

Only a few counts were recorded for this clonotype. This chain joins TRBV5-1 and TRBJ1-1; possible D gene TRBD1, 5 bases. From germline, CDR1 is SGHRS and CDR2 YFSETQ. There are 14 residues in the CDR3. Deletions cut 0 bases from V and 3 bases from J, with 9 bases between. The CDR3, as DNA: TGCGCCAGCAGCTTGGACGGGGCTTACACTGAAGCTTTCTTT. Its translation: CASSLDGAYTEAFF.

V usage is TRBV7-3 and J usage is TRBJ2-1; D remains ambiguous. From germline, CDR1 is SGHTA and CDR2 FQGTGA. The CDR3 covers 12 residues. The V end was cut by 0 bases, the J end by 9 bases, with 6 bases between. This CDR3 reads CASSLTGIEQFF. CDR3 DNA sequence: TGTGCCAGCAGCTTAACAGGGATTGAGCAGTTCTTC.

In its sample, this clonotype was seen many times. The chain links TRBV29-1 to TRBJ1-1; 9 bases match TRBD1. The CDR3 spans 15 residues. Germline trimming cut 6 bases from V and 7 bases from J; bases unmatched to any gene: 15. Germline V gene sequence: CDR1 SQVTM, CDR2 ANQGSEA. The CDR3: CSVQTTGTGNFEAFF. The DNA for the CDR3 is TGCAGCGTGCAGACCACCGGGACAGGGAATTTTGAAGCTTTCTTT.

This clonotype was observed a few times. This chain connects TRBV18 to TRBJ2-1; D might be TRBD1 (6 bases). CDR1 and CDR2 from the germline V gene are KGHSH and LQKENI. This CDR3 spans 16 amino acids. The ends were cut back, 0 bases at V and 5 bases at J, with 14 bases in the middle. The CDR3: CASSPPIAGANNEQFF. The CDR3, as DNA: TGTGCCAGCTCACCACCGATCGCAGGGGCGAACAATGAGCAGTTCTTC.

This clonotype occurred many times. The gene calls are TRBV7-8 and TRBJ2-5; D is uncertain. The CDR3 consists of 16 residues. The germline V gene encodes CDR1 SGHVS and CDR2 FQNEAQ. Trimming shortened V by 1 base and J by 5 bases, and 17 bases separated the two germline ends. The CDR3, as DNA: TGTGCCAGCAGCTTAGATCGGGTCCGGGCGGTGGAGACCCAGTACTTC. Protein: CASSLDRVRAVETQYF.

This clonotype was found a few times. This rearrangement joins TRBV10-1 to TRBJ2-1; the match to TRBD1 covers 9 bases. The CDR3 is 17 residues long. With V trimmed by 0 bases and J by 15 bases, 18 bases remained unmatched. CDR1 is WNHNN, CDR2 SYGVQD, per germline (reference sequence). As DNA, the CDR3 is TGCGCCAGCAGTGAGTCGTTACTGGGACAGGGAAGTTTCCGAGTGTTCTTC. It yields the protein CASSESLLGQGSFRVFF.

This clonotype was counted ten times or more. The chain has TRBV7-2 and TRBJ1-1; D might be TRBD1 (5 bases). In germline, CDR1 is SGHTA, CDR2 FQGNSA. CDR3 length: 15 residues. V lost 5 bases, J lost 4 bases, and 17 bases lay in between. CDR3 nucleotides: TGTGCCAGCAGCAAAGGAAAGGGGACGCGCACTGAAGCTTTCTTT. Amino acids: CASSKGKGTRTEAFF.

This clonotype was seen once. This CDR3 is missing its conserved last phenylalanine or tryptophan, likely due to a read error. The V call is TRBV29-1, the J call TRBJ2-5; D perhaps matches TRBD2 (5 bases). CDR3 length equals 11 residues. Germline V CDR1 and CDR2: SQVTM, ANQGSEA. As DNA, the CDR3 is TGCAGTGCAGAACGGGGAGAGACCCAGTACTAC. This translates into CSAERGETQYY.

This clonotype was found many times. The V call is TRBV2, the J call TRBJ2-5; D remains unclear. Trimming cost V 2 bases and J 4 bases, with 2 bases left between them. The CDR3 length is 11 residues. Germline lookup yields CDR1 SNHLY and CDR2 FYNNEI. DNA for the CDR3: TGTGCCAGCAGTGAATTAGAGACCCAGTACTTC. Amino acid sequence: CASSELETQYF.

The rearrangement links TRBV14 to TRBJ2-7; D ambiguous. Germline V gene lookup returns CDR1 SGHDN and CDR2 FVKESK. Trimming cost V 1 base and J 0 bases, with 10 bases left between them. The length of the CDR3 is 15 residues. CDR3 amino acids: CASSQVGHPSYEQYF. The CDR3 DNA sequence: TGTGCCAGCAGCCAAGTCGGGCACCCCTCCTACGAGCAGTACTTC.

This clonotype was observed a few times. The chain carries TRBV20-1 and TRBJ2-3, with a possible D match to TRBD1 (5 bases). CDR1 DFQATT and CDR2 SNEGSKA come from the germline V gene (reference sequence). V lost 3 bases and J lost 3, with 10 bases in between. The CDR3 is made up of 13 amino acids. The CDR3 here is CSARGQTTDTQYF. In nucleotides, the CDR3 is TGCAGTGCTAGGGGGCAGACAACAGATACGCAGTATTTT.

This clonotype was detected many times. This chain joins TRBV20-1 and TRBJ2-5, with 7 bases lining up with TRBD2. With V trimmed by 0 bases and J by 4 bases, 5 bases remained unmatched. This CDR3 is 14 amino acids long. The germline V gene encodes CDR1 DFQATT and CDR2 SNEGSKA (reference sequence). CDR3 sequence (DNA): TGCAGTGCTAGAGACCCAGCGGGAAGAGAGACCCAGTACTTC. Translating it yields CSARDPAGRETQYF.

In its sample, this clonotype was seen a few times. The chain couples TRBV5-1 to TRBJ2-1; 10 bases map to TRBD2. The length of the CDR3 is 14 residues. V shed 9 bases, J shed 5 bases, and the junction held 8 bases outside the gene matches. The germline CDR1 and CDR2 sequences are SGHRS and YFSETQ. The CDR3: CATAAGGANNEQFF. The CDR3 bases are TGCGCCACCGCAGCGGGAGGGGCTAACAATGAGCAGTTCTTC.

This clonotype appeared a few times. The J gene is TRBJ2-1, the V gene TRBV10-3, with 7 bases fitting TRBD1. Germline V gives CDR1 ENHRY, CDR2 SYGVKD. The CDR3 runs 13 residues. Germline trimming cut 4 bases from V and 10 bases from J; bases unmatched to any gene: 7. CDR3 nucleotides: TGTGCCATCAGTGCCACAGGGGAGTACGAGCAGTTCTTC. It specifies CAISATGEYEQFF.

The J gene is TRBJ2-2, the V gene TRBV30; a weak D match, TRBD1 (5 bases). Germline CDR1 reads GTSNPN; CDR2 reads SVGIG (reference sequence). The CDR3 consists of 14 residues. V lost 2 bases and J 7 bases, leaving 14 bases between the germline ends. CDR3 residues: CAWSQAQGHGELFF. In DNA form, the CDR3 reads TGTGCCTGGAGTCAAGCCCAGGGTCACGGGGAGCTGTTTTTT.

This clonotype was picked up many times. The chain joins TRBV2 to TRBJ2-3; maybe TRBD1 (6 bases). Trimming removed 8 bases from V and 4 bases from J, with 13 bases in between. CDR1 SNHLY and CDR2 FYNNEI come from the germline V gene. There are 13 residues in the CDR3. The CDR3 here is CASRDNSPDTQYF. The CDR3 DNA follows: TGTGCCAGCCGGGACAACTCACCAGATACGCAGTATTTT.

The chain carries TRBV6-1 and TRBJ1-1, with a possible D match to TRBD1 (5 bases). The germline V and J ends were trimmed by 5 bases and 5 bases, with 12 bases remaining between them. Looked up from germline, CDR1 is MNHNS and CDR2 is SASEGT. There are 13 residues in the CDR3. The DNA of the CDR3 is TGTGCCAGCAGTCTAGGGACCCGGACTGAAGCTTTCTTT. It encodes CASSLGTRTEAFF.

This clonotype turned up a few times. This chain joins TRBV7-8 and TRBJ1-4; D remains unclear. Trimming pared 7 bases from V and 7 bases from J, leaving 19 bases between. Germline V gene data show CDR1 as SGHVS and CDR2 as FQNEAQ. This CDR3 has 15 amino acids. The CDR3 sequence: CASNKFLGVGEKLFF. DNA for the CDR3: TGTGCCAGCAACAAATTTCTTGGGGTGGGTGAAAAACTGTTTTTT.

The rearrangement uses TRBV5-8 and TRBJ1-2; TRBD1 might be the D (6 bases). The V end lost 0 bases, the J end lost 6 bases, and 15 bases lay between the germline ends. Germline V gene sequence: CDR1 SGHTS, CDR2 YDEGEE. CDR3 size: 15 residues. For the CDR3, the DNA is TGTGCCAGCAGCTTGGCCAGTGGGACACGCGATGGCTACACCTTC. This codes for CASSLASGTRDGYTF.

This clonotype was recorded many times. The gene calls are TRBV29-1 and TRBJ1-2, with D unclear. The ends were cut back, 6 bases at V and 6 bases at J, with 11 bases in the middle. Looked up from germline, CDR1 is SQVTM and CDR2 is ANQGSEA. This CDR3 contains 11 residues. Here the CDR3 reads CSVDRSHGYTF. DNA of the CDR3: TGCAGCGTCGACCGGTCGCATGGCTACACCTTC.

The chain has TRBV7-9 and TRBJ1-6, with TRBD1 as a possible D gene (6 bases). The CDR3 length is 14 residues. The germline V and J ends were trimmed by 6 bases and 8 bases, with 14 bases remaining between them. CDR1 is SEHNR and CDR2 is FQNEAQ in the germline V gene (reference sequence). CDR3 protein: CASSITGFDSPLHF. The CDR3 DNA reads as TGTGCCAGCAGTATAACAGGGTTCGATTCACCCCTCCACTTT.